The present T cell receptor (beta chain) was sequenced within a study of cytomegalovirus exposure and HLA in healthy donors. A single count supports this clone. The antigen is undetermined. Germline is not matched at one junction end, which may reflect a read error. Donors consisted of healthy bone marrow donors. It was with 60 Vbeta and 13 Jbeta primers that the PCR ran. The authors' processing: About 11 million of the 60 million to 90 million unique TCR beta chains counted in a later analysis were shared. Assay: immunoSEQ multiplex PCR; the TCRdb copy retains only in-frame clones and omits some. V and J calls and clone size are copied from that table; D and trimming were computed from the DNA. The table shows about 170,000 clones, with approximately 84% occurring only once. Study-wide results and limits: The study designated roughly 160 TCR beta chains cytomegalovirus-associated. In an earlier analysis, about 87% or about 30%: the productive usage of most TCR beta V segments.

The sample comprised PBMCs. This sequence originates from a man aged 30 to 45 in good health and CMV-seropositive.

The CDR3 sequence is CSSSLAYGRSTLEAFF. The DNA for the CDR3 is TGTTCCAGCAGCTTAGCTTACGGGAGATCGACTCTGGAAGCTTTCTTT. The chain couples TRBV7-9 to TRBJ1-1; no firm D call. Germline V gene lookup returns CDR1 SEHNR and CDR2 FQNEAQ (reference sequence). This CDR3 has 16 residues.